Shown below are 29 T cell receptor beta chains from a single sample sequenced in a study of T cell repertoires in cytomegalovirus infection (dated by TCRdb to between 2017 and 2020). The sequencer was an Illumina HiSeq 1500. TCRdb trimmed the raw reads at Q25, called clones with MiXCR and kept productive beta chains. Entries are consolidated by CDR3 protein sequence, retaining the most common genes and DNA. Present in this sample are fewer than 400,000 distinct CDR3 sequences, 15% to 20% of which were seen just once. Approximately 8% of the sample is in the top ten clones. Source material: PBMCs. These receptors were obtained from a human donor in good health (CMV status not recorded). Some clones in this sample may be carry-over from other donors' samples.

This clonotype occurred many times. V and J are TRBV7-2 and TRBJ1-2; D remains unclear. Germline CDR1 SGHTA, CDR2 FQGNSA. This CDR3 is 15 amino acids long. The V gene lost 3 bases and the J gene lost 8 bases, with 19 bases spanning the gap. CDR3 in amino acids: CASSLTSSPLRGYTF. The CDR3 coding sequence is TGTGCCAGCAGCTTGACCTCGTCCCCCCTGAGGGGCTACACCTTC. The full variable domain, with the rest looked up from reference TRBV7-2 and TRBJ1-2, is GAGVSQSPSNKVTEKGKDVELRCDPISGHTALYWYRQSLGQGLEFLIYFQGNSAPDKSGLPSDRFSAERTGGSVSTLTIQRTQQEDSAVYLCASSLTSSPLRGYTFGSGTRLTVV.

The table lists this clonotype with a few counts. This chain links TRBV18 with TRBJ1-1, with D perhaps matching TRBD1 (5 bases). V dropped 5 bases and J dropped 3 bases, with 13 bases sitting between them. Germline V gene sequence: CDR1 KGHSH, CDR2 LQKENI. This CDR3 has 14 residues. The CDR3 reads CASSVDMGDTEAFF. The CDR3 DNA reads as TGTGCCAGCTCAGTCGATATGGGGGACACTGAAGCTTTCTTT.

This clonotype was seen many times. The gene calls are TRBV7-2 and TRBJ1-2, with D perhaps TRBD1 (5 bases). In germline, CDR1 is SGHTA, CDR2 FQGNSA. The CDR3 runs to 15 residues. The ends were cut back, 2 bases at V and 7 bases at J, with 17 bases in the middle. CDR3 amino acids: CASSLNPGRVSGYTF. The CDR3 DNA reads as TGTGCCAGCAGCTTAAATCCAGGGAGAGTCAGTGGCTACACCTTC.

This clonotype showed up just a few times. DNA of the CDR3: TGTGCCAGCAGAGACGGACAGGGGGGCTACAATGAGCAGTTCTTC. Translated, it gives CASRDGQGGYNEQFF. The rearrangement uses TRBV2 and TRBJ2-1; TRBD1 aligns across 10 bases. Per germline, CDR1 SNHLY and CDR2 FYNNEI. V lost 6 bases and J lost 3; bases outside the gene matches: 5. The CDR3 extends over 15 amino acids.

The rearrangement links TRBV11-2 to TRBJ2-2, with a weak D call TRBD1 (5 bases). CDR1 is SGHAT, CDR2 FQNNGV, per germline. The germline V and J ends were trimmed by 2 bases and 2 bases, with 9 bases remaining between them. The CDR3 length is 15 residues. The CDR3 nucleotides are TGTGCCAGCAGCTTACGGACAACTAACACCGGGGAGCTGTTTTTT. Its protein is CASSLRTTNTGELFF. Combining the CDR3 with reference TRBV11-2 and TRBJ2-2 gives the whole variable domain EAGVAQSPRYKIIEKRQSVAFWCNPISGHATLYWYQQILGQGPKLLIQFQNNGVVDDSQLPKDRFSAERLKGVDSTLKIQPAKLEDSAVYLCASSLRTTNTGELFFGEGSRLTVL.

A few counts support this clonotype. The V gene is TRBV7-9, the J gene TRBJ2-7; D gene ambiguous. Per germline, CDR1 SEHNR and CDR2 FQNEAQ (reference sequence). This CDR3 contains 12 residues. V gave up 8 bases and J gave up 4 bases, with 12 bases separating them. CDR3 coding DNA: TGTGCCAGCTCCCGTGTAAGATACGAGCAGTACTTC. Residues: CASSRVRYEQYF.

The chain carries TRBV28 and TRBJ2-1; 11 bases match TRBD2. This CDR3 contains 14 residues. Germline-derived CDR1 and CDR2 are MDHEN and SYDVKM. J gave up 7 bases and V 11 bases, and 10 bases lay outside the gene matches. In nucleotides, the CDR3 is TGTGCCTATAGCGGGGGGGCGCTTTGGAATGAGCAGTTCTTC. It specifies CAYSGGALWNEQFF.

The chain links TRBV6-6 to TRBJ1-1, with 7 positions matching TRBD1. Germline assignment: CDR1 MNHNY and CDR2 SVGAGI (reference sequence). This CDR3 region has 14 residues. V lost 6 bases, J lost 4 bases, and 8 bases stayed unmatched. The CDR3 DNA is TGTGCCAGCAGGGTACGACAGGGCGTCACTGAAGCTTTCTTT. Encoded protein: CASRVRQGVTEAFF.

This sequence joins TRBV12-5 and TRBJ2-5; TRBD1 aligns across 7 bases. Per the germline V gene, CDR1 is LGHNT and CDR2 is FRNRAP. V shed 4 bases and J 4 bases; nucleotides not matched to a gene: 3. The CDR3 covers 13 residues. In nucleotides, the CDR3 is TGTGCTAGTGGTTCACAGGGGCGAGAGACCCAGTACTTC. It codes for CASGSQGRETQYF.

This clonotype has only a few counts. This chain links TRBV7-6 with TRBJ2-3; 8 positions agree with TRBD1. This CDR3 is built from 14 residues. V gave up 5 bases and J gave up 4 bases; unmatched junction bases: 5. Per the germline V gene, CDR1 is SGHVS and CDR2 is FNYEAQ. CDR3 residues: CASSRGQGADTQYF. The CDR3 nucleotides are TGTGCCAGCAGCCGCGGACAGGGCGCAGATACGCAGTATTTT.

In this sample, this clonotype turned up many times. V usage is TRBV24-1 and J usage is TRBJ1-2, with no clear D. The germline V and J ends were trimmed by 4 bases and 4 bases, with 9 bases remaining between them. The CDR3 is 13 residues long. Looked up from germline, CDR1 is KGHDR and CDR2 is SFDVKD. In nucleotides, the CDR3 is TGTGCCACCAGTGAGAGCAATTCCTATGGCTACACCTTC. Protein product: CATSESNSYGYTF.

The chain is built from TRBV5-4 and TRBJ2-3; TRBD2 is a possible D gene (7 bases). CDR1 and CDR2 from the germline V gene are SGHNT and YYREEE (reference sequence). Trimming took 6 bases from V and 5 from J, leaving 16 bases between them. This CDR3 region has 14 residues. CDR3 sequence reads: CASNTRGAGDTQYF. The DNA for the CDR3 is TGTGCCAGCAATACACGGGGGGCAGGAGATACGCAGTATTTT.

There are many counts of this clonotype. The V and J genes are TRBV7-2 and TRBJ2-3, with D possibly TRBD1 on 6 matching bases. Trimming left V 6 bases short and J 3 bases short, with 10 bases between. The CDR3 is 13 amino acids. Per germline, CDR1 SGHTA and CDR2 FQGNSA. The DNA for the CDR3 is TGTGCCAGCAGTGCCGGACAGACAGATACGCAGTATTTT. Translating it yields CASSAGQTDTQYF.

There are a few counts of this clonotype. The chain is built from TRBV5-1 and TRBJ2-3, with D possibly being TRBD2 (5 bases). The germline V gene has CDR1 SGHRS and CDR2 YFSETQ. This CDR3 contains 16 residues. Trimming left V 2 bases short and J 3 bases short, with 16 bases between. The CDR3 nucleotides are TGCGCCAGCAGCTTAGGACTGGGTGATAGTACAGATACGCAGTATTTT. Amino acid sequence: CASSLGLGDSTDTQYF.

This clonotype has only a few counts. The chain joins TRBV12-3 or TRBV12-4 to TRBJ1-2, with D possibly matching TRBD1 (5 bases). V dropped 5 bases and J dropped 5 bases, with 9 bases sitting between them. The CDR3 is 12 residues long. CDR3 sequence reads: CASSARQYGYTF. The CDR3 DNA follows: TGTGCCAGCAGTGCACGACAGTATGGCTACACCTTC.

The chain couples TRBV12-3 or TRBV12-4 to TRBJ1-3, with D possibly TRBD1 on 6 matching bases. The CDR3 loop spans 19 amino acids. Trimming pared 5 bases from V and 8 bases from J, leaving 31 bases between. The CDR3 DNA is TGTGCCAGCAGTCTACATGCCTACCGGGACCGCGGGGGCCAGGACACCATATATTTT. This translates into CASSLHAYRDRGGQDTIYF.

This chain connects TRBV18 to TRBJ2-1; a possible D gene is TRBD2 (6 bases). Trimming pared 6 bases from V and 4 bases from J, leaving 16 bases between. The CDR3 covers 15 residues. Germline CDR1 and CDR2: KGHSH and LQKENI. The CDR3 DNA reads TGTGCCAGCTCTCCGGGACTTCCCATATACAATGAGCAGTTCTTC. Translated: CASSPGLPIYNEQFF. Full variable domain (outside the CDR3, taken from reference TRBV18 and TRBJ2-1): NAGVMQNPRHLVRRRGQEARLRCSPMKGHSHVYWYRQLPEEGLKFMVYLQKENIIDESGMPKERFSAEFPKEGPSILRIQQVVRGDSAAYFCASSPGLPIYNEQFFGPGTRLTVL.

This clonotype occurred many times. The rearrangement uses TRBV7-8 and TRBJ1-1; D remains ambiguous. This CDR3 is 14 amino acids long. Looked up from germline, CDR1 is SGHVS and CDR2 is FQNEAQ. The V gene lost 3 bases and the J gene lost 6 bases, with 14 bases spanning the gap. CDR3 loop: CASSFTRSFAEAFF. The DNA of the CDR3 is TGTGCCAGCAGCTTCACTAGGAGTTTCGCTGAAGCTTTCTTT. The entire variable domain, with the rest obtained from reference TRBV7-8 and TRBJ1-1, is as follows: GAGVSQSPRYKVAKRGQDVALRCDPISGHVSLFWYQQALGQGPEFLTYFQNEAQLDKSGLPSDRFFAERPEGSVSTLKIQRTQQEDSAVYLCASSFTRSFAEAFFGQGTRLTVV.

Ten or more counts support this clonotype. CDR3 residues: CASSLGEDNSPLHF. The CDR3 DNA reads as TGTGCCAGCAGCTTAGGGGAGGACAATTCACCCCTCCACTTT. The V call is TRBV7-8, the J call TRBJ1-6; no clear D gene. CDR3 length: 14 residues. In germline, CDR1 is SGHVS, CDR2 FQNEAQ. With 1 base removed from V and 7 bases from J, the gap between germline ends came to 8 bases.

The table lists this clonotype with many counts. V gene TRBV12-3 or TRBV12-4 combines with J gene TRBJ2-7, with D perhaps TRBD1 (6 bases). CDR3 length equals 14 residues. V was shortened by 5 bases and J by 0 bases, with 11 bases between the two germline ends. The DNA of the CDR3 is TGTGCCAGCAGTCTTGACAGGTTCTCCTACGAGCAGTACTTC. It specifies CASSLDRFSYEQYF.

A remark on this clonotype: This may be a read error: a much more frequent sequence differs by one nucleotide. Here the CDR3 reads CSVDRGSRIDTQYF. The CDR3 DNA reads as TGCAGCGTCGACAGGGGTTCTCGCATAGATACGCAGTATTTT. V usage is TRBV29-1 and J usage is TRBJ2-3; 8 bases match TRBD1. The CDR3 runs to 14 residues. V gave up 6 bases and J gave up 5 bases; unmatched junction bases: 10. The germline gives CDR1 SQVTM, CDR2 ANQGSEA.

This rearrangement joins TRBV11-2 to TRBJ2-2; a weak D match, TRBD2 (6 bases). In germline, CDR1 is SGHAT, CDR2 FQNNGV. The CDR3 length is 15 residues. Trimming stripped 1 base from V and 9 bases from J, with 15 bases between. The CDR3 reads CASSLGYQGGWELFF. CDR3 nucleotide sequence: TGTGCCAGCAGCTTAGGATATCAGGGAGGCTGGGAGCTGTTTTTT.

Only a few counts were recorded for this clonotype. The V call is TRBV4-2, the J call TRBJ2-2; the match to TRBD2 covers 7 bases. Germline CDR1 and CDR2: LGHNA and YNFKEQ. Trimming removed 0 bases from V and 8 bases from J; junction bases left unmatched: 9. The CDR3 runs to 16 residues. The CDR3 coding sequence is TGTGCCAGCAGCCAAGATTTCCGGACTAGGGAGGGGGAGCTGTTTTTT. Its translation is CASSQDFRTREGELFF.

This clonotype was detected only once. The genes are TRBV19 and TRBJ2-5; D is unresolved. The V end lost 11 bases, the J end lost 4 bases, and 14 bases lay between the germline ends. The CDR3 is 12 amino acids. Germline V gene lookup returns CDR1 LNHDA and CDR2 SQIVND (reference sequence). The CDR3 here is CACGSSGETQYF. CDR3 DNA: TGTGCCTGTGGTTCTTCGGGAGAGACCCAGTACTTC.

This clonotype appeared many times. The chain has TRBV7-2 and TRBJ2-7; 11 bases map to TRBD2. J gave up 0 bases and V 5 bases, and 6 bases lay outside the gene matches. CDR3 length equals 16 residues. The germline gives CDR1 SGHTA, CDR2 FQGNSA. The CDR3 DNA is TGTGCCAGCAGCGTCATAGCGGGGGGGAGCTCCTACGAGCAGTACTTC. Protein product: CASSVIAGGSSYEQYF.

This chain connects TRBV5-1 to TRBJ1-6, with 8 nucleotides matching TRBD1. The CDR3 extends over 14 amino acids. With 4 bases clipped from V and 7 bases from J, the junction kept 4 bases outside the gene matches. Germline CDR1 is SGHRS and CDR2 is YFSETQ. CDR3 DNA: TGCGCCAGCAGCGAAACAGGGGGGAATTCACCCCTCCACTTT. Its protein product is CASSETGGNSPLHF. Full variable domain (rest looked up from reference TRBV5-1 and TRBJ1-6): KAGVTQTPRYLIKTRGQQVTLSCSPISGHRSVSWYQQTPGQGLQFLFEYFSETQRNKGNFPGRFSGRQFSNSRSEMNVSTLELGDSALYLCASSETGGNSPLHFGNGTRLTVT.

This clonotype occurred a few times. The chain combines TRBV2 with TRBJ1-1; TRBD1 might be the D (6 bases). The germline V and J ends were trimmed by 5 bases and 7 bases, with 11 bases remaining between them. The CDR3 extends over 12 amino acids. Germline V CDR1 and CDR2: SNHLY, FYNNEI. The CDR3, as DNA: TGTGCCAGCAGTCCTCAGGGGTATGAAGCTTTCTTT. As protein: CASSPQGYEAFF.

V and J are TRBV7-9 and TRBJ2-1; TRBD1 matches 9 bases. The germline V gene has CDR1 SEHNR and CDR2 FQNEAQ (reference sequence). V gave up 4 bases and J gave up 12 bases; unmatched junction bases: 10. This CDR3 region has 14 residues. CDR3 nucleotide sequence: TGTGCCAGCAGCTCGCCGGGACAGGGCGCGTGGCAGTTCTTC. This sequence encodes CASSSPGQGAWQFF.

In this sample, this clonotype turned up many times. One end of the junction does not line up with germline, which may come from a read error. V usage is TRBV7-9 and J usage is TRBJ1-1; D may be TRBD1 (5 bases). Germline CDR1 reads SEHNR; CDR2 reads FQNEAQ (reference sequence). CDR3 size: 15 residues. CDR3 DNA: TGTGCCAGCAGACCCTCTCAGGGCTTGAAGACTGAAGCTTTCTTT. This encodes CASRPSQGLKTEAFF. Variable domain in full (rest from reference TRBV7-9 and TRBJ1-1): DTGVSQNPRHKITKRGQNVTFRCDPISEHNRLYWYRQTLGQGPEFLTYFQNEAQLEKSRLLSDRFSAERPKGSFSTLEIQRTEQGDSAMYLCASRPSQGLKTEAFFGQGTRLTVV.